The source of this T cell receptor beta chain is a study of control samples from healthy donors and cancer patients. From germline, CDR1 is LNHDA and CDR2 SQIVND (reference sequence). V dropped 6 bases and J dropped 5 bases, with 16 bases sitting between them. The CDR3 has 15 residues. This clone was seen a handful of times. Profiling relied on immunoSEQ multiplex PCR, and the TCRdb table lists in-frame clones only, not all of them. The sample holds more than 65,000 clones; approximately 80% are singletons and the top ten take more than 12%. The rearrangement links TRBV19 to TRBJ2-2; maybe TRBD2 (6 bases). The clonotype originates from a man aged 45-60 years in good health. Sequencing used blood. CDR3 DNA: TGTGCCAGTAGCCCTCAGGAGGGCAGTACCGGGGAGCTGTTTTTT. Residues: CASSPQEGSTGELFF.